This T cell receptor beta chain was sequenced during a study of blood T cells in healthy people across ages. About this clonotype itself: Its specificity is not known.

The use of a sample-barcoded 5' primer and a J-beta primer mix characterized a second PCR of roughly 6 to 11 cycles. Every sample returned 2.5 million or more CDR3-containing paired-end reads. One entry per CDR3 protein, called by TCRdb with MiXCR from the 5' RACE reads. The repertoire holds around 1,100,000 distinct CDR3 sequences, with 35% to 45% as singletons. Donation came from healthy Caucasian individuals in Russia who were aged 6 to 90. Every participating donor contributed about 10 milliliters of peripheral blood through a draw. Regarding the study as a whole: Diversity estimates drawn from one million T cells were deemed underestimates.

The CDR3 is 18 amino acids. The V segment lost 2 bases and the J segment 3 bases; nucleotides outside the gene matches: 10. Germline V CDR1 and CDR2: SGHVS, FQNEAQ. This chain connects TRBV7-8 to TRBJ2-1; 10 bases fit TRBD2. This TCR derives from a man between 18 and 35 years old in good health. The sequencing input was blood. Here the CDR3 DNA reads TGTGCCAGCAGCTTAAGGTCTAGCGGGGGCCGAGTCTACAATGAGCAGTTCTTC. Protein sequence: CASSLRSSGGRVYNEQFF.